One and the same sample provided the 27 T cell receptor beta chains below, sequenced in a study of chemoradiotherapy in HPV16-positive cancers. Some clones are missing from TCRdb's copy, which holds only in-frame ones; the method was immunoSEQ multiplex PCR. This table holds approximately 12,000 clones, 55% to 75% found once. Sample collection was performed from a patient who underwent chemoradiotherapy. The receptors were gathered from a human donor with HPV-associated anogenital cancer.

The chain employs TRBV6-1 and TRBJ1-5; D gene uncertain. Trimming took off 0 bases at V and 3 bases at J, with 9 bases between the two ends. The CDR3 length is 15 residues. The V gene's germline CDR1 is MNHNS and CDR2 SASEGT. For the CDR3, the DNA is TGTGCCAGCAGTGAAGCAATACGGGTCAATCAGCCCCAGCATTTT. Translation gives CASSEAIRVNQPQHF.

In nucleotides, the CDR3 is TGCAGCGTCTCGACGGGAGGGCGGGAGACCCAGTACTTC. It yields the protein CSVSTGGRETQYF. V gene TRBV29-1 combines with J gene TRBJ2-5; 8 bases are shared with TRBD2. Per germline, CDR1 SQVTM and CDR2 ANQGSEA. J was trimmed by 5 bases and V by 6 bases; bases with no gene match: 8. The CDR3 has 13 amino acids.

The chain links TRBV6-1 to TRBJ2-3; no reliable D call. This CDR3 region has 14 residues. V was pared by 6 bases and J by 0 bases, with 10 bases between. Germline V gives CDR1 MNHNS, CDR2 SASEGT. Written as DNA, the CDR3 is TGTGCCAGCAGCACAAAGACTAGCACAGATACGCAGTATTTT. Amino acid sequence: CASSTKTSTDTQYF.

This sequence joins TRBV5-8 and TRBJ2-7; no reliable D call. Trimming pared 6 bases from V and 0 bases from J, leaving 13 bases between. CDR1 SGHTS and CDR2 YDEGEE come from the germline V gene. The CDR3 is 14 residues long. This CDR3 reads CASTHRHLSYEQYF. CDR3 coding DNA: TGTGCCAGCACCCACCGACACCTCTCCTACGAGCAGTACTTC.

V is TRBV4-2 and J is TRBJ2-3; TRBD2 matches at 16 bases. Germline CDR1 and CDR2: LGHNA and YNFKEQ. The V and J ends lost 0 bases and 6 bases, in that order; junction bases with no gene match: 6. CDR3 length: 18 residues. The chain's CDR3 is CASSQEGTSGRALDTQYF. CDR3 DNA: TGTGCCAGCAGCCAAGAGGGGACTAGCGGGAGGGCCTTGGATACGCAGTATTTT.

The chain is built from TRBV6-1 and TRBJ1-6; D unresolved. V was cut by 2 bases and J by 18 bases, with 20 bases left in between. CDR3 size: 14 residues. CDR1 is MNHNS, CDR2 SASEGT, per germline. The DNA of the CDR3 is TGTGCCAGCAGTGAATCTAGCCAGGCCCAAGTTTACCACTTT. Translated, it gives CASSESSQAQVYHF.

The V call is TRBV28, the J call TRBJ1-5, with D hard to call. Germline values: CDR1 MDHEN, CDR2 SYDVKM. This CDR3 contains 15 residues. V was pared by 5 bases and J by 2 bases, with 13 bases between. The CDR3 region is CASSTPAEGNQPQHF. The CDR3 DNA follows: TGTGCCAGCAGTACCCCCGCGGAGGGCAATCAGCCCCAGCATTTT.

The chain couples TRBV4-2 to TRBJ1-1, with unresolved D. Trimming shortened V by 1 base and J by 4 bases, and 4 bases separated the two germline ends. This CDR3 has 12 residues. Germline values: CDR1 LGHNA, CDR2 YNFKEQ. The CDR3 nucleotides are TGTGCCAGCAGCCAAGGTGTCACTGAAGCTTTCTTT. Its protein product is CASSQGVTEAFF.

The rearrangement uses TRBV6-6 and TRBJ2-5, with 16 bases lining up with TRBD2. V was clipped by 4 bases and J by 3 bases; unmatched bases: 2. The CDR3 is 16 amino acids. Germline assignment: CDR1 MNHNY and CDR2 SVGAGI (reference sequence). This chain's CDR3 is CASSSGLAGGEETQYF. CDR3 DNA sequence: TGTGCCAGCAGTTCGGGACTAGCGGGAGGGGAAGAGACCCAGTACTTC.

The chain couples TRBV4-3 to TRBJ2-1, with D tentatively TRBD1 or TRBD2 (5 bases each). Deletions cut 4 bases from V and 2 bases from J, with 15 bases between. This CDR3 region has 16 residues. Per the germline V gene, CDR1 is LGHNA and CDR2 is YSLEER. The CDR3 DNA reads as TGCGCCAGCAGCCGGGGCCGGGGTTTTCCCTACAATGAGCAGTTCTTC. Its protein is CASSRGRGFPYNEQFF.

The chain combines TRBV25-1 with TRBJ2-1; D gene uncertain. The germline CDR1 and CDR2 sequences are MGHDK and SYGVNS. Trimming cost V 2 bases and J 0 bases, with 14 bases left between them. This CDR3 contains 17 residues. In nucleotides, the CDR3 is TGTGCCAGCAGTGAAGGAGCGACTCAGAGCTCCTACAATGAGCAGTTCTTC. This gives the protein CASSEGATQSSYNEQFF.

This clone was detected a few times. The gene calls are TRBV27 and TRBJ1-1; TRBD1 is a possible D gene (5 bases). The CDR3 runs 16 residues. With 1 base removed from V and 0 bases from J, the gap between germline ends came to 12 bases. Germline V CDR1 and CDR2: MNHEY, SMNVEV (reference sequence). The CDR3 region is CASSLYPGQMNTEAFF. The CDR3 DNA sequence: TGTGCCAGCAGTTTATATCCAGGGCAGATGAACACTGAAGCTTTCTTT.

The gene calls are TRBV10-3 and TRBJ1-1; the D gene is possibly TRBD1 (6 bases). CDR3 size: 13 residues. Germline assignment: CDR1 ENHRY and CDR2 SYGVKD. With 5 bases removed from V and 6 bases from J, the gap between germline ends came to 13 bases. The CDR3 loop reads CAISQQGGSEAFF. The DNA of the CDR3 is TGTGCCATCAGTCAACAGGGAGGGTCTGAAGCTTTCTTT.

This clone was detected only a few times. The chain carries TRBV18 and TRBJ2-4, with D possibly being TRBD2 (5 bases). V was trimmed by 3 bases and J by 5 bases, leaving 8 bases between them. This CDR3 contains 13 residues. Germline assignment: CDR1 KGHSH and CDR2 LQKENI. This CDR3 reads CASSPSRENIQYF. The CDR3 DNA sequence: TGTGCCAGCTCACCTTCGAGGGAAAACATTCAGTACTTC.

The V call is TRBV2, the J call TRBJ2-1; 11 bases map to TRBD2. CDR3 size: 15 residues. CDR1 SNHLY and CDR2 FYNNEI come from the germline V gene. After removal of 8 bases from V and 2 bases from J, the junction contained 5 bases not matched to a gene. CDR3 amino acids: CASLGTSGPYNEQFF. DNA of the CDR3: TGTGCCAGCCTTGGGACTAGCGGACCCTACAATGAGCAGTTCTTC.

This CDR3 is CASSLLADEQYF. In DNA, the CDR3 is TGTGCCAGCAGTTTACTAGCGGACGAGCAGTACTTC. V usage is TRBV28 and J usage is TRBJ2-7; 7 positions agree with TRBD2. The CDR3 runs 12 residues. V lost 2 bases, J lost 5 bases, and 0 bases stayed unmatched. Looked up from germline, CDR1 is MDHEN and CDR2 is SYDVKM.

The V gene is TRBV9, the J gene TRBJ1-1; D uncertain. Germline CDR1 reads SGDLS; CDR2 reads YYNGEE. Trimming removed 3 bases at V and 0 bases at J, with 6 bases between. This CDR3 is 13 amino acids long. DNA of the CDR3: TGTGCCAGCAGCGCAGACATGAACACTGAAGCTTTCTTT. Protein: CASSADMNTEAFF.

The gene calls are TRBV29-1 and TRBJ2-1; D is perhaps TRBD2 (5 bases). Germline-derived CDR1 and CDR2 are SQVTM and ANQGSEA. V was pared by 8 bases and J by 5 bases, with 19 bases between. There are 14 residues in the CDR3. The CDR3 DNA follows: TGCAGCTTTTCGCGGGCCGGCCGGAACAATGAGCAGTTCTTC. It specifies CSFSRAGRNNEQFF.

This chain links TRBV10-2 with TRBJ2-7; 8 positions match TRBD2. The CDR3 covers 13 residues. J gave up 0 bases and V 9 bases, and 4 bases lay outside the gene matches. CDR1 WSHSY and CDR2 SAAADI come from the germline V gene. The DNA for the CDR3 is TGCGCCAGTAGCGGGGTTCTCTCCTACGAGCAGTACTTC. Its translation is CASSGVLSYEQYF.

The chain combines TRBV2 with TRBJ2-5; D is perhaps TRBD1 (6 bases). V was clipped by 8 bases and J by 2 bases, with 12 bases between them. The CDR3 runs to 13 residues. Germline V gene lookup returns CDR1 SNHLY and CDR2 FYNNEI. The CDR3: CASRTDIQETQYF. The CDR3 DNA reads TGTGCCAGCCGGACAGATATACAAGAGACCCAGTACTTC.

V and J are TRBV19 and TRBJ1-5; TRBD1 matches 8 bases. CDR3 length equals 15 residues. J gave up 4 bases and V 6 bases, and 8 bases lay outside the gene matches. CDR1 and CDR2 from the germline V gene are LNHDA and SQIVND (reference sequence). The CDR3 loop reads CASRDRQGSNQPQHF. The CDR3 nucleotides are TGTGCCAGTAGGGATAGACAGGGGTCAAATCAGCCCCAGCATTTT. Complete variable domain (other parts from reference TRBV19 and TRBJ1-5): DGGITQSPKYLFRKEGQNVTLSCEQNLNHDAMYWYRQDPGQGLRLIYYSQIVNDFQKGDIAEGYSVSREKKESFPLTVTSAQKNPTAFYLCASRDRQGSNQPQHFGDGTRLSIL.

V is TRBV5-1 and J is TRBJ2-7; 12 bases align to TRBD2. The CDR3 sequence is 14 residues long. Germline CDR1 and CDR2: SGHRS and YFSETQ. V lost 0 bases to trimming and J lost 5 bases; unmatched junction nucleotides: 0. CDR3 DNA sequence: TGCGCCAGCAGCTTGGGACTAGCGGGAGACGAGCAGTACTTC. Translating gives CASSLGLAGDEQYF. Full variable domain (remainder filled in from reference TRBV5-1 and TRBJ2-7): KAGVTQTPRYLIKTRGQQVTLSCSPISGHRSVSWYQQTPGQGLQFLFEYFSETQRNKGNFPGRFSGRQFSNSRSEMNVSTLELGDSALYLCASSLGLAGDEQYFGPGTRLTVT.

The chain employs TRBV6-4 and TRBJ2-2, with TRBD2 matching over 9 bases. Trimming cost V 4 bases and J 4 bases; bases outside gene matches: 1. The CDR3 has 14 residues. The V gene's germline CDR1 is MRHNA and CDR2 SNTAGT. CDR3 sequence (DNA): TGTGCCAGCAGTGTTAGCGGGAGCACCGGGGAGCTGTTTTTT. It codes for CASSVSGSTGELFF.

This clone was detected only once. This chain uses TRBV6-6 with TRBJ2-1, with 10 bases fitting TRBD1. Losses at the gene ends were 9 bases for V and 6 bases for J; bases not matched to a gene: 8. The CDR3 has 14 residues. The germline V gene has CDR1 MNHNY and CDR2 SVGAGI (reference sequence). The CDR3 loop reads CASLTDRGRNEQFF. CDR3 bases: TGTGCCAGTCTTACCGACAGGGGGCGCAATGAGCAGTTCTTC.

The DNA for the CDR3 is TGCGCCAGCAGCCAAGTGTGGGATCAGACCTCCTACAATGAGCAGTTCTTC. Its translation: CASSQVWDQTSYNEQFF. V and J are TRBV4-1 and TRBJ2-1, with unresolved D. V was clipped by 1 base and J by 0 bases, with 13 bases between them. This CDR3 is 17 amino acids long. Germline V gene sequence: CDR1 MGHRA, CDR2 YSYEKL.

The chain combines TRBV5-1 with TRBJ1-1; D possibly corresponds to TRBD1 (6 bases). Trimming removed 4 bases from V and 3 bases from J, with 22 bases in between. CDR3 size: 17 residues. From germline, CDR1 is SGHRS and CDR2 YFSETQ. CDR3 region: CASSPRSPGVRDTEAFF. The CDR3 nucleotides are TGCGCCAGCAGCCCGAGATCCCCAGGGGTTCGTGACACTGAAGCTTTCTTT.

V usage is TRBV5-4 and J usage is TRBJ2-1, with TRBD2 matching over 11 bases. The CDR3 length is 17 residues. The J segment lost 4 bases and the V segment lost 0 bases, leaving 6 bases of the junction unmatched. The germline CDR1 and CDR2 sequences are SGHNT and YYREEE (reference sequence). The CDR3 region is CASSLGTSGLIYNEQFF. CDR3 in DNA: TGTGCCAGCAGCTTGGGGACTAGCGGGTTAATATACAATGAGCAGTTCTTC.